These 10 T cell receptor beta chains came from one sample sequenced in a study of blood T cell repertoires in COVID-19. Produced via immunoSEQ multiplex PCR; TCRdb's table is partial and in-frame only. Here the sample spans about 420,000 clones, around 90% being singletons. The sequencing input was peripheral blood. The receptors shown here come from a man younger than 30 with COVID-19, enrolled during active disease.

The chain carries TRBV19 and TRBJ2-4, with D maybe TRBD1 (6 bases). The CDR3 sequence is 15 residues long. From germline, CDR1 is LNHDA and CDR2 SQIVND (reference sequence). Trimming removed 5 bases at V and 0 bases at J, with 11 bases between. DNA for the CDR3: TGTGCCAGTAGTGACAGGTCCCTAGCCAAAAACATTCAGTACTTC. Protein sequence: CASSDRSLAKNIQYF.

The V call is TRBV5-1, the J call TRBJ1-6; D is undetermined. Trimming shortened V by 0 bases and J by 9 bases, and 7 bases separated the two germline ends. Per the germline V gene, CDR1 is SGHRS and CDR2 is YFSETQ. CDR3 length equals 13 residues. The CDR3 sequence: CASSLASLSPLHF. In DNA, the CDR3 is TGCGCCAGCAGCTTGGCCAGTCTTTCACCCCTCCACTTT.

This clone occurred once. The chain combines TRBV12-3 or TRBV12-4 with TRBJ1-2; D perhaps matches TRBD1 (6 bases). The CDR3 consists of 13 residues. V lost 3 bases, J lost 5 bases, and 10 bases lay in between. This chain's CDR3 is CASSFGGAYGYTF. CDR3 DNA: TGTGCCAGCAGTTTTGGGGGGGCGTATGGCTACACCTTC.

The gene calls are TRBV5-1 and TRBJ1-1; 7 bases map to TRBD1. The germline V gene has CDR1 SGHRS and CDR2 YFSETQ. The CDR3 sequence is 14 residues long. V lost 3 bases and J lost 4; bases outside the gene matches: 6. In DNA form, the CDR3 reads TGCGCCAGCAGCTCTACAGGGGTGGGCACTGAAGCTTTCTTT. It yields the protein CASSSTGVGTEAFF.

This clone was counted only a few times. CDR3 protein: CASSSGSSGMGTQYF. Here the CDR3 DNA reads TGTGCCAGCAGCTCAGGTTCTAGCGGAATGGGGACGCAGTATTTT. The chain recombines TRBV7-3 with TRBJ2-3; the match to TRBD2 covers 7 bases. J was trimmed by 9 bases and V by 4 bases; bases with no gene match: 13. Germline V gene sequence: CDR1 SGHTA, CDR2 FQGTGA. The CDR3 consists of 15 residues.

This chain uses TRBV12-3 or TRBV12-4 with TRBJ2-5; 10 bases are a match to TRBD2. Trimming removed 6 bases from V and 5 bases from J; junction bases left unmatched: 3. The CDR3 has 13 amino acids. CDR3 amino acids: CASRLAGWETQYF. The DNA of the CDR3 is TGTGCCAGCAGACTAGCGGGGTGGGAGACCCAGTACTTC.

The chain employs TRBV7-2 and TRBJ2-5; D possibly corresponds to TRBD1 (5 bases). The CDR3 loop spans 15 amino acids. V lost 1 base, J lost 4 bases, and 13 bases lay in between. CDR1 and CDR2 from the germline V gene are SGHTA and FQGNSA. The CDR3 loop is CASSLVGQVRETQYF. For the CDR3, the DNA is TGTGCCAGCAGCTTAGTGGGGCAGGTACGAGAGACCCAGTACTTC. The complete variable domain, with remaining parts taken from reference TRBV7-2 and TRBJ2-5, reads GAGVSQSPSNKVTEKGKDVELRCDPISGHTALYWYRQSLGQGLEFLIYFQGNSAPDKSGLPSDRFSAERTGGSVSTLTIQRTQQEDSAVYLCASSLVGQVRETQYFGPGTRLLVL.

CDR3 bases: TGTGCCAGTAGTATTCGGCAGGGTACTGACACTGAAGCTTTCTTT. Protein sequence: CASSIRQGTDTEAFF. The V gene is TRBV19, the J gene TRBJ1-1; TRBD1 might be the D (5 bases). In germline, CDR1 is LNHDA, CDR2 SQIVND (reference sequence). The CDR3 has 15 amino acids. Trimming stripped 3 bases from V and 3 bases from J, with 14 bases between.

V usage is TRBV6-1 and J usage is TRBJ1-5; D is uncertain. CDR3 size: 15 residues. The germline V gene encodes CDR1 MNHNS and CDR2 SASEGT. V was shortened by 2 bases and J by 8 bases, with 16 bases between the two germline ends. The CDR3 sequence: CASSENAGIREPQHF. The DNA of the CDR3 is TGTGCCAGCAGTGAAAATGCCGGGATTCGAGAGCCCCAGCATTTT.

This chain uses TRBV6-1 with TRBJ2-2; 8 positions agree with TRBD2. Germline values: CDR1 MNHNS, CDR2 SASEGT. V shed 2 bases and J 0 bases; nucleotides not matched to a gene: 11. This CDR3 region has 19 residues. CDR3 nucleotide sequence: TGTGCCAGCAGTGAATTGGGGGTAGCGGGGTTCGCGAACACCGGGGAGCTGTTTTTT. Amino acids: CASSELGVAGFANTGELFF.